This entry lists 30 T cell receptor beta chains sequenced from one sample in a study of T cells in Graves' hyperthyroidism and ophthalmopathy. RNA transcripts were the template for amplifying TCR beta CDR3 regions. Primed by the HTBI set, a first-round RT-PCR was run on the TCR CDR3. TCRdb re-called the multiplex PCR reads through MiXCR, storing one row per CDR3 protein. The sample shows fewer than 900,000 distinct CDR3 sequences, roughly 17% of them seen only once. Sequenced sample: blood. Receptors originate from a man aged 18 to 29 with Graves' hyperthyroidism.

The V and J genes are TRBV12-3 or TRBV12-4 and TRBJ2-5; 7 positions agree with TRBD2. The CDR3 extends over 12 amino acids. V gave up 4 bases and J gave up 13 bases; unmatched junction bases: 9. The CDR3 region is CASSYVASGVYF. The CDR3 DNA reads TGTGCCAGCAGTTATGTCGCTAGCGGAGTGTACTTC.

The V gene is TRBV19, the J gene TRBJ2-6; weak D call: TRBD1 (5 bases). Germline CDR1 reads LNHDA; CDR2 reads SQIVND (reference sequence). This CDR3 has 15 amino acids. V was cut by 5 bases and J by 2 bases, with 10 bases left in between. CDR3 bases: TGTGCCAGTAGTGTTACAGGAACTGGGGCCAACGTCCTGACTTTC. As protein: CASSVTGTGANVLTF. The whole variable domain, remainder taken from reference TRBV19 and TRBJ2-6, is DGGITQSPKYLFRKEGQNVTLSCEQNLNHDAMYWYRQDPGQGLRLIYYSQIVNDFQKGDIAEGYSVSREKKESFPLTVTSAQKNPTAFYLCASSVTGTGANVLTFGAGSRLTVL.

This clonotype was seen repeatedly, ten times or more. V usage is TRBV28 and J usage is TRBJ1-4; D is ambiguous. This CDR3 has 14 residues. Trimming pared 5 bases from V and 8 bases from J, leaving 15 bases between. Germline V gives CDR1 MDHEN, CDR2 SYDVKM. In DNA form, the CDR3 reads TGTGCCAGCAGTGCGGGCCTTCCGAGAGAAAAACTGTTTTTT. This translates into CASSAGLPREKLFF.

This clonotype was seen a few times. The rearrangement uses TRBV5-1 and TRBJ2-3, with TRBD2 identical over 10 bases. CDR1 is SGHRS, CDR2 YFSETQ, per germline. The length of the CDR3 is 15 residues. V dropped 4 bases and J dropped 5; count of bases not matched to a gene: 7. The DNA for the CDR3 is TGCGCCAGCAGCAACCCTAGCGGGAGTGAAGATACGCAGTATTTT. Translating gives CASSNPSGSEDTQYF.

The chain recombines TRBV12-3 or TRBV12-4 with TRBJ1-1; D remains ambiguous. The V end was cut by 3 bases, the J end by 1 base, with 12 bases between. CDR3 length: 15 residues. CDR3 sequence: CASSLDAIPNTEAFF. CDR3 DNA sequence: TGTGCCAGCAGTTTGGACGCGATCCCGAACACTGAAGCTTTCTTT.

The chain couples TRBV7-9 to TRBJ1-2; 8 bases align to TRBD1. Per the germline V gene, CDR1 is SEHNR and CDR2 is FQNEAQ (reference sequence). This CDR3 region has 15 residues. The ends lost 3 bases at V and 5 bases at J; junction bases unmatched: 8. The CDR3 nucleotides read TGTGCCAGCAGCTTCTCTCAGGACAGGGCGTATGGCTACACCTTC. It specifies CASSFSQDRAYGYTF.

The table lists this clonotype with many counts. The chain recombines TRBV18 with TRBJ2-7, with 8 nucleotides matching TRBD1. The CDR3 sequence is 15 residues long. Losses at the gene ends were 2 bases for V and 4 bases for J; bases not matched to a gene: 7. Per germline, CDR1 KGHSH and CDR2 LQKENI. CDR3 coding DNA: TGTGCCAGCTCACCAGCTCCCGGGACAGGATACGAGCAGTACTTC. This translates into CASSPAPGTGYEQYF.

This chain uses TRBV19 with TRBJ2-1; D uncertain. Trimming left V 7 bases short and J 6 bases short, with 16 bases between. CDR3 length: 14 amino acids. Germline CDR1 is LNHDA and CDR2 is SQIVND (reference sequence). The CDR3: CASKAGVSGNEQFF. The CDR3 DNA is TGTGCCAGTAAGGCTGGAGTTTCGGGCAATGAGCAGTTCTTC.

This clonotype was detected ten times or more. The chain employs TRBV11-2 and TRBJ2-5; the D gene is possibly TRBD2 (5 bases). The CDR3 length is 14 residues. With 2 bases removed from V and 5 bases from J, the gap between germline ends came to 12 bases. Germline lookup yields CDR1 SGHAT and CDR2 FQNNGV. CDR3 coding DNA: TGTGCCAGCAGCTTATTAGAGGGCGGGGAGACCCAGTACTTC. Translating it yields CASSLLEGGETQYF. Complete variable domain (other parts from reference TRBV11-2 and TRBJ2-5): EAGVAQSPRYKIIEKRQSVAFWCNPISGHATLYWYQQILGQGPKLLIQFQNNGVVDDSQLPKDRFSAERLKGVDSTLKIQPAKLEDSAVYLCASSLLEGGETQYFGPGTRLLVL.

The chain recombines TRBV19 with TRBJ2-1, with a weak D call TRBD1 (6 bases). The germline V and J ends were trimmed by 0 bases and 4 bases, with 13 bases remaining between them. CDR3 length: 16 residues. Germline assignment: CDR1 LNHDA and CDR2 SQIVND (reference sequence). DNA for the CDR3: TGTGCCAGTAGTATAGAAGGGGGATTTGGATACAATGAGCAGTTCTTC. Translated: CASSIEGGFGYNEQFF.

This clonotype was observed at least ten times. The chain couples TRBV2 to TRBJ1-1; possible D gene TRBD1, 6 bases. Trimming removed 3 bases from V and 1 base from J, with 9 bases in between. The CDR3 has 14 amino acids. Looked up from germline, CDR1 is SNHLY and CDR2 is FYNNEI. DNA of the CDR3: TGTGCCAGCAGTGAGGAGACAGGGAACACTGAAGCTTTCTTT. Protein: CASSEETGNTEAFF. The full variable domain, rest sourced from reference TRBV2 and TRBJ1-1, is EPEVTQTPSHQVTQMGQEVILRCVPISNHLYFYWYRQILGQKVEFLVSFYNNEISEKSEIFDDQFSVERPDGSNFTLKIRSTKLEDSAMYFCASSEETGNTEAFFGQGTRLTVV.

The rearrangement joins TRBV15 to TRBJ1-2, with 7 positions matching TRBD1. In germline, CDR1 is LNHNV, CDR2 YYDKDF (reference sequence). V shed 5 bases, J shed 3 bases, and the junction held 3 bases outside the gene matches. The CDR3 contains 13 residues. CDR3 region: CATSVGQDYGYTF. CDR3 in DNA: TGTGCCACCAGCGTAGGACAGGACTATGGCTACACCTTC.

J is TRBJ2-2 and V is TRBV24-1, with D unclear. Trimming left V 4 bases short and J 2 bases short, with 10 bases between. In germline, CDR1 is KGHDR, CDR2 SFDVKD. The CDR3 has 15 residues. CDR3 nucleotides: TGTGCCACCAGTGACCTTACTAAAAACACCGGGGAGCTGTTTTTT. Translated, it gives CATSDLTKNTGELFF.

The chain recombines TRBV30 with TRBJ2-5; a possible D gene is TRBD2 (7 bases). Trimming removed 5 bases at V and 2 bases at J, with 15 bases between. The CDR3 has 14 residues. The germline gives CDR1 GTSNPN, CDR2 SVGIG (reference sequence). As DNA, the CDR3 is TGTGCCTGGTGGGGGGGGGCGGGGCAAGAGACCCAGTACTTC. Its protein product is CAWWGGAGQETQYF.

The J gene is TRBJ1-4, the V gene TRBV3-1, with TRBD1 matching over 8 bases. The CDR3 is made up of 19 amino acids. The germline gives CDR1 LGHDT, CDR2 YNNKEL (reference sequence). V gave up 4 bases and J gave up 0 bases; unmatched junction bases: 13. The CDR3 nucleotides read TGTGCCAGCAGCCCCATTCGTCAGGGGGCCCCCCCAACTAATGAAAAACTGTTTTTT. Translated: CASSPIRQGAPPTNEKLFF.

This clonotype was observed a few times. The chain uses TRBV28 and TRBJ2-3; possibly TRBD1 for D (6 bases). CDR1 MDHEN and CDR2 SYDVKM come from the germline V gene. CDR3 length: 18 residues. Trimming pared 4 bases from V and 7 bases from J, leaving 27 bases between. CDR3 in amino acids: CASSSPPQGKPRAYTQYF. The CDR3 region has the DNA TGTGCCAGCAGTTCCCCTCCGCAGGGGAAGCCTCGGGCTTATACGCAGTATTTT.

This clonotype came up a few times. The chain recombines TRBV5-1 with TRBJ1-2; D ambiguous. This CDR3 has 13 amino acids. Trimming took 2 bases from V and 3 from J, leaving 8 bases between them. Germline V gives CDR1 SGHRS, CDR2 YFSETQ. The CDR3 coding sequence is TGCGCCAGCAGCTTTCTCCAGGACTATGGCTACACCTTC. Amino acid sequence: CASSFLQDYGYTF.

The table lists this clonotype with many counts. The gene calls are TRBV28 and TRBJ2-3; 7 positions agree with TRBD2. The V and J ends lost 6 bases and 5 bases, in that order; junction bases with no gene match: 8. Germline V lookup: CDR1 MDHEN, CDR2 SYDVKM. The CDR3 is 14 amino acids. The CDR3 coding sequence is TGTGCCAGCAGCCAACTAGCGACCGTAGATACGCAGTATTTT. Its protein is CASSQLATVDTQYF. The full variable domain, with the rest looked up from reference TRBV28 and TRBJ2-3, is DVKVTQSSRYLVKRTGEKVFLECVQDMDHENMFWYRQDPGLGLRLIYFSYDVKMKEKGDIPEGYSVSREKKERFSLILESASTNQTSMYLCASSQLATVDTQYFGPGTRLTVL.

This clonotype was picked up many times. V and J are TRBV18 and TRBJ2-2; 8 bases align to TRBD1. Germline values: CDR1 KGHSH, CDR2 LQKENI. With V trimmed by 3 bases and J by 1 base, 4 bases remained unmatched. The CDR3 runs to 16 residues. As DNA, the CDR3 is TGTGCCAGCTCACCGCAGGGGGCGATGAACACCGGGGAGCTGTTTTTT. Protein: CASSPQGAMNTGELFF.

This clonotype was picked up many times. V is TRBV20-1 and J is TRBJ2-5; 11 bases align to TRBD2. V trimming: 1 base; J trimming: 3 bases; junction bases outside the gene matches: 4. The CDR3 spans 15 residues. Germline CDR1 DFQATT, CDR2 SNEGSKA (reference sequence). The CDR3 DNA reads as TGCAGTGCTAGAGCTGGGACTAGCGGTAAAGAGACCCAGTACTTC. It specifies CSARAGTSGKETQYF.

This clonotype was seen repeatedly, ten times or more. The chain employs TRBV27 and TRBJ2-7; D may be TRBD1 (6 bases). Deletions cut 2 bases from V and 2 bases from J, with 7 bases between. The CDR3 length is 13 residues. Germline V gene data show CDR1 as MNHEY and CDR2 as SMNVEV (reference sequence). Written as DNA, the CDR3 is TGTGCCAGCAGTTTACGACAGGCCTACGAGCAGTACTTC. Amino acids: CASSLRQAYEQYF.

In its sample, this clonotype was seen many times. The chain carries TRBV28 and TRBJ1-5; D unresolved. Germline V gives CDR1 MDHEN, CDR2 SYDVKM. CDR3 length equals 15 residues. Trimming left V 3 bases short and J 3 bases short, with 12 bases between. As DNA, the CDR3 is TGTGCCAGCAGTTTGTGGAGAGGGTTCAATCAGCCCCAGCATTTT. It yields the protein CASSLWRGFNQPQHF.

The chain recombines TRBV2 with TRBJ1-5; TRBD1 aligns across 7 bases. The CDR3 is 13 residues long. V lost 5 bases to trimming and J lost 6 bases; unmatched junction nucleotides: 4. The germline V gene has CDR1 SNHLY and CDR2 FYNNEI. Written as DNA, the CDR3 is TGTGCCAGCAGTACAGGGGCGGTTCAGCCCCAGCATTTT. Encoded protein: CASSTGAVQPQHF. The whole variable domain, filled in from reference TRBV2 and TRBJ1-5, reads EPEVTQTPSHQVTQMGQEVILRCVPISNHLYFYWYRQILGQKVEFLVSFYNNEISEKSEIFDDQFSVERPDGSNFTLKIRSTKLEDSAMYFCASSTGAVQPQHFGDGTRLSIL.

This clonotype was seen ten or more times. The chain recombines TRBV15 with TRBJ2-5; TRBD1 agrees at 7 bases. Trimming at V came to 0 bases and at J to 1 base, leaving 11 bases not matched to a gene. CDR3 length equals 18 residues. The germline gives CDR1 LNHNV, CDR2 YYDKDF (reference sequence). The DNA of the CDR3 is TGTGCCACCAGCAGAGATCTCTCCGGGACAGCAAGCCAAGAGACCCAGTACTTC. It translates to CATSRDLSGTASQETQYF.

This clonotype has only a few counts. The chain couples TRBV4-3 to TRBJ2-7, with 7 bases aligning to TRBD2. Per the germline V gene, CDR1 is LGHNA and CDR2 is YSLEER. CDR3 length: 15 residues. V dropped 0 bases and J dropped 4; count of bases not matched to a gene: 6. The CDR3 sequence is CASSQDYRGGYEQYF. The CDR3 DNA sequence: TGCGCCAGCAGCCAAGATTACCGGGGAGGGTACGAGCAGTACTTC.

The V and J genes are TRBV9 and TRBJ2-3; D is tentatively TRBD1 or TRBD2 (5 bases each). The CDR3 runs to 15 residues. CDR1 SGDLS and CDR2 YYNGEE come from the germline V gene. V was cut by 2 bases and J by 0 bases, with 10 bases left in between. The CDR3 region is CASSVWGWSTDTQYF. In nucleotides, the CDR3 is TGTGCCAGCAGCGTTTGGGGGTGGAGCACAGATACGCAGTATTTT.

This clonotype appeared many times. The chain has TRBV12-3 or TRBV12-4 and TRBJ1-6, with 7 bases aligning to TRBD1. The CDR3 spans 14 residues. Trimming cost V 6 bases and J 7 bases; bases outside gene matches: 6. CDR3 loop: CASRLTGFNSPLHF. The DNA for the CDR3 is TGTGCCAGCAGGCTGACAGGGTTCAATTCACCCCTCCACTTT.

In regard to this clonotype: One end of the junction fails to match germline, which may point to a read error. The chain links TRBV29-1 to TRBJ2-4; 8 bases fit TRBD2. This CDR3 region has 12 residues. In germline, CDR1 is SQVTM, CDR2 ANQGSEA. This CDR3 reads CSGVAGSNIRYF. The CDR3 DNA reads TGCAGCGGGGTAGCGGGATCGAACATTCGGTACTTC.

This clonotype was detected a few times. The junction does not match germline at one end; this may be a read error. The chain joins TRBV28 to TRBJ1-1; D is unresolved. This CDR3 is built from 15 residues. Per germline, CDR1 MDHEN and CDR2 SYDVKM. The DNA for the CDR3 is TGTGCCAGCAGTTTACGCATGATATCGAACACTGGAGCTTTCTTT. Amino acids: CASSLRMISNTGAFF.

This clonotype has only a few counts. The junction shows a germline mismatch at one end, possibly a read error. The chain has TRBV28 and TRBJ2-7; D is possibly TRBD1 or TRBD2 (6 bases each). Germline assignment: CDR1 MDHEN and CDR2 SYDVKM. The CDR3 runs 14 residues. This CDR3 reads CASSLRGLVHEQHF. The CDR3 region has the DNA TGTGCCAGCAGTTTACGGGGGCTTGTACACGAGCAGCACTTC.